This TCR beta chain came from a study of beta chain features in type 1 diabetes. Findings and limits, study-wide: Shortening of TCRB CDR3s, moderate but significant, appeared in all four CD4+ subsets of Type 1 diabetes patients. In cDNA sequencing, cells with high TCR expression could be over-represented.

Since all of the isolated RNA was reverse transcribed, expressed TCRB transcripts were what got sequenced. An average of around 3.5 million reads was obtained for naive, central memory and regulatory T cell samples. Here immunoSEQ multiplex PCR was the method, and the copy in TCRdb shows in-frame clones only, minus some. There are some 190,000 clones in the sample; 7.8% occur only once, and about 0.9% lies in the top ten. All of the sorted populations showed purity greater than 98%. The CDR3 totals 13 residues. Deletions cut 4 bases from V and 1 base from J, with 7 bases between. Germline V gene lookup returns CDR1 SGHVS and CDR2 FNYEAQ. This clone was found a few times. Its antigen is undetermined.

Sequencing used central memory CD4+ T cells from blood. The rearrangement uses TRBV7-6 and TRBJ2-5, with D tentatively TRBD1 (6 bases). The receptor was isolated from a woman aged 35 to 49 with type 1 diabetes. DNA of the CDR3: TGTGCCAGCAGCTGGGACATCCAAGAGACCCAGTACTTC. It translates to CASSWDIQETQYF.